Shown below are 22 T cell receptor beta chains from a single sample sequenced in a study of T cell clonotyping in hematopoietic cell transplantation. TCRdb's copy holds only in-frame clones and misses some; the assay was immunoSEQ multiplex PCR. The table includes just under 9,500 clones, roughly 85% detected once. The specimen was PBMCs, collected 180 days after allogeneic stem cell transplant. These receptors all stem from a male patient between 40 and 50 years old who had an allogeneic stem cell transplant from a related donor, so the T cells may come from the graft donor. Some clones in this sample may be carry-over from other donors' samples.

The J gene is TRBJ2-7, the V gene TRBV6-6, with 7 bases lining up with TRBD2. This CDR3 spans 16 amino acids. The V segment lost 6 bases and the J segment 2 bases; nucleotides outside the gene matches: 13. CDR1 and CDR2 from the germline V gene are MNHNY and SVGAGI (reference sequence). The CDR3 DNA is TGTGCCAGCAGGCCGGAGGGGAGGGGAGGGACCTACGAGCAGTACTTC. Translated, it gives CASRPEGRGGTYEQYF.

The V gene is TRBV2, the J gene TRBJ1-1; 7 bases are shared with TRBD1. With V trimmed by 6 bases and J by 5 bases, 6 bases remained unmatched. The CDR3 spans 13 residues. Germline V gene sequence: CDR1 SNHLY, CDR2 FYNNEI. The CDR3 loop reads CASSGQERTEAFF. For the CDR3, the DNA is TGTGCCAGCAGCGGACAGGAGCGGACTGAAGCTTTCTTT.

The chain carries TRBV2 and TRBJ1-3, with D perhaps TRBD1 (5 bases). Looked up from germline, CDR1 is SNHLY and CDR2 is FYNNEI. Trimming shortened V by 6 bases and J by 3 bases, and 12 bases separated the two germline ends. The CDR3 is 14 amino acids. In DNA form, the CDR3 reads TGTGCCAGCAGAGATTCAGGGTTTGGAAACACCATATATTTT. Translation: CASRDSGFGNTIYF.

This clone has just one count. This chain uses TRBV19 with TRBJ1-2; D remains unclear. CDR3 length equals 14 residues. V lost 4 bases, J lost 3 bases, and 12 bases lay in between. CDR1 is LNHDA and CDR2 is SQIVND in the germline V gene (reference sequence). CDR3 sequence: CASSKGVSDYGYTF. As DNA, the CDR3 is TGTGCCAGTAGTAAGGGAGTCTCAGACTATGGCTACACCTTC. The full variable domain, completed using reference TRBV19 and TRBJ1-2, is DGGITQSPKYLFRKEGQNVTLSCEQNLNHDAMYWYRQDPGQGLRLIYYSQIVNDFQKGDIAEGYSVSREKKESFPLTVTSAQKNPTAFYLCASSKGVSDYGYTFGSGTRLTVV.

The V gene is TRBV11-2, the J gene TRBJ1-6; 7 bases map to TRBD1. Trimming at V came to 7 bases and at J to 7 bases, leaving 4 bases not matched to a gene. In germline, CDR1 is SGHAT, CDR2 FQNNGV. This CDR3 has 13 residues. DNA of the CDR3: TGTGCCAGCACCGAAGGGGGCAATTCACCCCTCCACTTT. Encoded protein: CASTEGGNSPLHF.

This chain connects TRBV10-3 to TRBJ2-7, with 7 bases aligning to TRBD2. CDR1 ENHRY and CDR2 SYGVKD come from the germline V gene. The CDR3 extends over 13 amino acids. V dropped 9 bases and J dropped 0; count of bases not matched to a gene: 5. The DNA for the CDR3 is TGTGCCATTAGGCTAGCGGACTCCTACGAGCAGTACTTC. Translation gives CAIRLADSYEQYF.

V gene TRBV6-1 combines with J gene TRBJ1-5; D gene unclear. This CDR3 has 14 amino acids. CDR1 and CDR2 (germline): MNHNS, SASEGT. V lost 4 bases to trimming and J lost 4 bases, with 11 bases between them. CDR3 in amino acids: CASSGWAANQPQHF. As DNA, the CDR3 is TGTGCCAGCAGTGGGTGGGCAGCGAATCAGCCCCAGCATTTT.

J is TRBJ1-1 and V is TRBV9; 9 bases align to TRBD1. Unmatched junction bases numbered 6, after V lost 3 bases and J lost 3 bases. The CDR3 runs 15 residues. CDR1 SGDLS and CDR2 YYNGEE come from the germline V gene. CDR3 in DNA: TGTGCCAGCAGCGCCATCGACAGGGGGGACACTGAAGCTTTCTTT. This codes for CASSAIDRGDTEAFF.

J is TRBJ2-1 and V is TRBV18; TRBD1 or TRBD2 may be the D gene (5 bases each). Looked up from germline, CDR1 is KGHSH and CDR2 is LQKENI. The CDR3 has 12 amino acids. V dropped 1 base and J dropped 9 bases, with 7 bases sitting between them. In DNA form, the CDR3 reads TGTGCCAGCTCACCACAGGGGACTGAGCAGTTCTTC. Amino acids: CASSPQGTEQFF.

The chain is built from TRBV7-9 and TRBJ1-5, with 12 bases matching TRBD1. The germline V gene has CDR1 SEHNR and CDR2 FQNEAQ (reference sequence). This CDR3 contains 13 residues. J was trimmed by 5 bases and V by 8 bases; bases with no gene match: 1. In nucleotides, the CDR3 is TGTGCCAGCGGGGACAGGGGGCATCAGCCCCAGCATTTT. It specifies CASGDRGHQPQHF.

CDR3 protein: CASSASTGAAGNTIYF. The CDR3 DNA is TGTGCCAGCAGCGCTTCGACAGGGGCCGCAGGAAACACCATATATTTT. The gene calls are TRBV9 and TRBJ1-3; TRBD1 matches at 8 bases. Germline V gene lookup returns CDR1 SGDLS and CDR2 YYNGEE. This CDR3 has 16 residues. Trimming cost V 3 bases and J 4 bases; bases outside gene matches: 9.

The chain uses TRBV4-2 and TRBJ1-3, with a possible D match to TRBD1 (5 bases). The CDR3 runs 16 residues. Germline lookup yields CDR1 LGHNA and CDR2 YNFKEQ. The ends were cut back, 0 bases at V and 2 bases at J, with 11 bases in the middle. In nucleotides, the CDR3 is TGTGCCAGCAGCCAAGAGGGCCCGGGGGCTGGAAACACCATATATTTT. The encoded protein is CASSQEGPGAGNTIYF.

The sample holds a few counts of this clone. The V gene is TRBV9, the J gene TRBJ2-4; 9 bases are shared with TRBD1. V was pared by 3 bases and J by 3 bases, with 10 bases of the junction left unmatched. Per germline, CDR1 SGDLS and CDR2 YYNGEE. CDR3 size: 17 residues. The CDR3 sequence: CASSAGTGTIGKNIQYF. The CDR3 region has the DNA TGTGCCAGCAGCGCCGGGACAGGGACGATCGGCAAAAACATTCAGTACTTC.

The V call is TRBV4-2, the J call TRBJ2-3; 9 bases align to TRBD2. V lost 1 base to trimming and J lost 3 bases; unmatched junction nucleotides: 5. Germline CDR1 LGHNA, CDR2 YNFKEQ. The length of the CDR3 is 16 residues. DNA for the CDR3: TGTGCCAGCAGCCAAGTAGGCGGGGGGGCTACAGATACGCAGTATTTT. Encoded protein: CASSQVGGGATDTQYF.

This rearrangement joins TRBV30 to TRBJ2-7; 10 bases map to TRBD2. J lost 5 bases, V lost 0 bases, and 16 bases had no gene match. This CDR3 contains 18 residues. Germline V gene data show CDR1 as GTSNPN and CDR2 as SVGIG (reference sequence). The CDR3 spells CAWSVWGFGSGGAHEQYF. CDR3 nucleotides: TGTGCCTGGAGTGTATGGGGTTTCGGAAGCGGGGGGGCCCACGAGCAGTACTTC.

The chain has TRBV28 and TRBJ1-6; no firm D call. The CDR3 totals 15 residues. CDR1 is MDHEN, CDR2 SYDVKM, per germline. Trimming left V 3 bases short and J 8 bases short, with 14 bases between. The CDR3 region has the DNA TGTGCCAGCAGTTTGCGTGGCCCCTTGTATTCACCCCTCCACTTT. This gives the protein CASSLRGPLYSPLHF.

The chain links TRBV6-1 to TRBJ1-6, with 7 bases that match TRBD1. This CDR3 has 13 residues. Germline trimming cut 2 bases from V and 12 bases from J; bases unmatched to any gene: 4. The V gene's germline CDR1 is MNHNS and CDR2 SASEGT. The CDR3 reads CASSETGDGPLHF. As DNA, the CDR3 is TGTGCCAGCAGTGAAACAGGGGATGGACCCCTCCACTTT.

The CDR3 region is CASSLLGTDLPGELFF. The CDR3 DNA is TGTGCCAGCAGCTTATTAGGGACGGATCTGCCCGGGGAGCTGTTTTTT. J is TRBJ2-2 and V is TRBV7-3; D may match TRBD1 or TRBD2 (5 bases each). Germline CDR1 and CDR2: SGHTA and FQGTGA. Trimming removed 2 bases at V and 6 bases at J, with 16 bases between. This CDR3 spans 16 amino acids.

The chain combines TRBV5-1 with TRBJ1-2, with TRBD1 as a possible D gene (6 bases). CDR1 and CDR2 (germline): SGHRS, YFSETQ. V lost 4 bases and J 4 bases, leaving 8 bases between the germline ends. The CDR3 extends over 12 amino acids. CDR3 in amino acids: CASSVDSYGYTF. For the CDR3, the DNA is TGCGCCAGCAGCGTGGACAGCTATGGCTACACCTTC.

The chain uses TRBV9 and TRBJ1-3; 8 nucleotides agree with TRBD1. The CDR3 spans 17 residues. Germline V gives CDR1 SGDLS, CDR2 YYNGEE. V was clipped by 3 bases and J by 0 bases; unmatched bases: 8. The CDR3 region has the DNA TGTGCCAGCAGCGCCTTTCAGGGGGCCTCCTCTGGAAACACCATATATTTT. As protein: CASSAFQGASSGNTIYF.

The CDR3 is CASSQERPSVAGANVLTF. CDR3 sequence (DNA): TGTGCCAGCAGCCAAGAAAGACCCTCGGTCGCCGGGGCCAACGTCCTGACTTTC. The chain is built from TRBV14 and TRBJ2-6; D is undetermined. Trimming took off 0 bases at V and 4 bases at J, with 16 bases between the two ends. The CDR3 length is 18 residues. CDR1 and CDR2 from the germline V gene are SGHDN and FVKESK.

This clone showed up just once. The chain employs TRBV5-1 and TRBJ1-1; tentative D call: TRBD1 (5 bases). V shed 2 bases and J shed 7 bases, with 9 bases lying between them. This CDR3 comprises 12 residues. Germline-derived CDR1 and CDR2 are SGHRS and YFSETQ. The CDR3 nucleotides read TGCGCCAGCAGCTTCTCCGGGGGTGAAGCTTTCTTT. Translated, it gives CASSFSGGEAFF.